Below are 11 T cell receptor beta chains sequenced from a single sample in a study of tumour-infiltrating T cells in Burkitt lymphoma. Assay used: immunoSEQ multiplex PCR; TCRdb lists only in-frame clones, some missing. The repertoire consists of some 13,000 clones, with more than 70% occurring once and the leading ten covering around 7.2%. Sample: tumor tissue. The receptors shown here come from a human donor with diffuse large B-cell lymphoma.

V and J are TRBV19 and TRBJ2-6; D is unresolved. Germline loops: CDR1 LNHDA, CDR2 SQIVND (reference sequence). This CDR3 region has 14 residues. Deletions cut 1 base from V and 2 bases from J, with 3 bases between. The CDR3 nucleotides are TGTGCCAGTAGTATAGGGGCTGGGGCCAACGTCCTGACTTTC. Translating it yields CASSIGAGANVLTF.

The sample holds one count of this clone. The chain is built from TRBV27 and TRBJ2-5, with TRBD1 matching over 8 bases. The CDR3 is 14 residues long. V was clipped by 6 bases and J by 5 bases; unmatched bases: 8. Germline loops: CDR1 MNHEY, CDR2 SMNVEV (reference sequence). The CDR3 nucleotides read TGTGCCAGCAGCCCTGACAGGGGATGGGAGACCCAGTACTTC. Amino acid sequence: CASSPDRGWETQYF.

The chain has TRBV7-2 and TRBJ2-1, with TRBD2 identical over 8 bases. Trimming took 5 bases from V and 6 from J; bases not matched to a gene: 9. Germline V gives CDR1 SGHTA, CDR2 FQGNSA. The CDR3 covers 15 residues. CDR3 amino acids: CASSPWPSGLNEQFF. The CDR3 region has the DNA TGTGCCAGCAGCCCCTGGCCTAGCGGGCTCAATGAGCAGTTCTTC.

The CDR3 bases are TGTGCCAGTAGTATCGTCGGCGGGAGCTCCTTGGATGAGCAGTTCTTC. Translated, it gives CASSIVGGSSLDEQFF. This chain connects TRBV19 to TRBJ2-1, with 7 bases lining up with TRBD2. J lost 8 bases, V lost 3 bases, and 13 bases had no gene match. The CDR3 is 16 residues long. The germline V gene has CDR1 LNHDA and CDR2 SQIVND (reference sequence).

Turning to this clone: Other DNA sequences within the sample encode an identical CDR3. V is TRBV7-6 and J is TRBJ2-5, with 7 bases aligning to TRBD1. Germline V lookup: CDR1 SGHVS, CDR2 FNYEAQ. Germline trimming cut 2 bases from V and 2 bases from J; bases unmatched to any gene: 5. This CDR3 has 15 amino acids. The CDR3 here is CASSLSWGQQETQYF. In DNA, the CDR3 is TGTGCCAGCAGCTTAAGTTGGGGACAGCAAGAGACCCAGTACTTC.

The chain has TRBV6-1 and TRBJ1-5; unclear D gene. The CDR3 length is 13 residues. Looked up from germline, CDR1 is MNHNS and CDR2 is SASEGT. Deletions cut 6 bases from V and 3 bases from J, with 9 bases between. CDR3 sequence: CASRWGVNQPQHF. CDR3 DNA sequence: TGTGCCAGCAGATGGGGAGTCAATCAGCCCCAGCATTTT.

The chain has TRBV6-6 and TRBJ1-2, with D perhaps matching TRBD1 (5 bases). Germline CDR1 and CDR2: MNHNY and SVGAGI (reference sequence). This CDR3 is 12 amino acids long. Trimming stripped 6 bases from V and 5 bases from J, with 10 bases between. The CDR3: CASSSDTYGYTF. The CDR3, as DNA: TGTGCCAGCAGCTCGGACACTTATGGCTACACCTTC.

The chain recombines TRBV9 with TRBJ2-2; D unclear. Trimming removed 0 bases from V and 7 bases from J, with 10 bases in between. The germline gives CDR1 SGDLS, CDR2 YYNGEE. There are 14 residues in the CDR3. CDR3 residues: CASSVEEFNGELFF. CDR3 nucleotides: TGTGCCAGCAGCGTAGAGGAGTTCAACGGGGAGCTGTTTTTT.

Judged by abundance, this clone is large. This chain connects TRBV4-1 to TRBJ2-7, with D possibly TRBD2 on 6 matching bases. The CDR3 is made up of 14 amino acids. The V end lost 4 bases, the J end lost 3 bases, and 13 bases lay between the germline ends. Germline CDR1 reads MGHRA; CDR2 reads YSYEKL. CDR3 in amino acids: CASSPGLTYYEQYV. In nucleotides, the CDR3 is TGCGCCAGCAGCCCGGGACTGACATACTACGAGCAGTACGTC.

This clone counts as medium-sized (0.01 to 0.1%). V is TRBV5-1 and J is TRBJ2-7; either TRBD1 or TRBD2 may fit D (5 bases each). V shed 0 bases and J shed 1 base, with 14 bases lying between them. The CDR3 is made up of 16 amino acids. The germline CDR1 and CDR2 sequences are SGHRS and YFSETQ. This CDR3 is CASSLASGRASYEQYF. CDR3 coding DNA: TGCGCCAGCAGCTTGGCGTCGGGGCGGGCATCCTACGAGCAGTACTTC.

This rearrangement joins TRBV7-9 to TRBJ2-7, with D perhaps TRBD1 or TRBD2 (5 bases each). Per germline, CDR1 SEHNR and CDR2 FQNEAQ (reference sequence). The CDR3 covers 13 residues. V lost 5 bases and J lost 7, with 15 bases in between. This CDR3 reads CASSGRDSGEQYV. CDR3 coding DNA: TGTGCCAGCAGCGGCAGGGATTCGGGGGAGCAGTACGTC.